The rows below give T cell receptor beta chains drawn from one sample of a study of blood T cell repertoires in COVID-19. The protocol was immunoSEQ multiplex PCR, while the TCRdb copy is restricted to in-frame clones and leaves out a portion. The data hold under 250,000 clones, with around three quarters observed a single time. Sample: peripheral blood. Every receptor here comes from an older woman with acute or convalescent COVID-19. The CDR3 runs from the conserved cysteine through the conserved F or W. The order of the fields is clone size, J gene, V gene, D gene, CDR3 DNA, CDR3 protein. The D gene is left open where the match is weak. Rows may omit the clone size; those that give it use once, few, many or a size class.

>.|TRBJ1-5|TRBV19|TRBD1
TGTGCCAGTAGCAGGACAGGGGCGGGCAATCAGCCCCAGCATTTT
CASSRTGAGNQPQHF
>.|TRBJ2-7|TRBV9|TRBD1
TGTGCCAGCAGCCCGGGACAGGCAGCCTACGAGCAGTACTTC
CASSPGQAAYEQYF
>.|TRBJ1-4|TRBV28|TRBD1
TGTGCCAGCAGTTTGGACAGGGGAGATGAAAAACTGTTTTTT
CASSLDRGDEKLFF
>.|TRBJ1-2|TRBV7-2|TRBD1
TGTGCCAGCAGCCCGGCCGGGGGACAGGACGTCTATGGCTACACCTTC
CASSPAGGQDVYGYTF
>.|TRBJ2-7|TRBV5-6|TRBD2
TGTGCCAGCAGCCCGCGGACTAGTGACGGGCAGTACTTC
CASSPRTSDGQYF
>.|TRBJ2-2|TRBV24-1|TRBD2
TGTGCCACCAGTGATCTAAACGTAGCGGGAGCTGACACCGGGGAGCTGTTTTTT
CATSDLNVAGADTGELFF
>.|TRBJ2-5|TRBV20-1|.
TGCAGTGCTAGTCATTCTAACCAAGAGACCCAGTACTTC
CSASHSNQETQYF
>.|TRBJ1-1|TRBV7-9|TRBD1
TGTGCCAGCAGCGCGGGACAGTTGAACACTGAAGCTTTCTTT
CASSAGQLNTEAFF
>.|TRBJ2-7|TRBV30|.
TGTGCCTGGAAAGTGCGGGACCACTACGAGCAGTACTTC
CAWKVRDHYEQYF
>once|TRBJ1-3|TRBV5-1|TRBD1
TGCGCCAGCAGCTTTGGACAGGGGGGTGGAAACACCATATATTTT
CASSFGQGGGNTIYF
>.|TRBJ2-5|TRBV10-3|TRBD2
TGTGCCACCTCGGGACTAGGCCTCGGAGAGACCCAGTACTTC
CATSGLGLGETQYF
>.|TRBJ2-7|TRBV18|.
TGTGCCAGCTCATCATCCCTGGGGGGAGACGAGCAGTACTTC
CASSSSLGGDEQYF
>.|TRBJ1-4|TRBV4-1|.
TGCGCCAGCAGCCAGGGACATCAAGCCGATGAAAAACTGTTTTTT
CASSQGHQADEKLFF
>few|TRBJ2-7|TRBV30|.
TGTGCCTGTCCAAGAGGGGAGCGGGCCTACGAGCAGTACTTC
CACPRGERAYEQYF
>.|TRBJ1-2|TRBV7-2|.
TGTGCCAGCAGCACAGGGACAATTGGGGGCTACACCTTC
CASSTGTIGGYTF
>few|TRBJ1-1|TRBV18|.
TGTGCCAGCTCGGAAGGGAGGAACACTGAAGCTTTCTTT
CASSEGRNTEAFF
>once|TRBJ1-5|TRBV28|TRBD1
TGTGCCAGCAGCTCCGGGACAGGAGACAATCAGCCCCAGCATTTT
CASSSGTGDNQPQHF
>.|TRBJ2-6|TRBV5-1|TRBD1
TGCGCCAGCAGCTTAGACAGGGGACGGAACTCTGGGGCCAACGTCCTGACTTTC
CASSLDRGRNSGANVLTF
>.|TRBJ2-1|TRBV11-3|TRBD1
TGTGCCAGCAGCTCACAGGGGGGCCCGTCTCGGGGTGAGCAGTTCTTC
CASSSQGGPSRGEQFF
>few|TRBJ1-5|TRBV6-5|.
TGTGCCAGCAGGTTACCCCGTGGGCAACCCCAGCATTTT
CASRLPRGQPQHF
>.|TRBJ2-1|TRBV9|.
TGTGCCAGCAGCGTAGATGGCGGCACCAAACTTAATGAGCAGTTCTTC
CASSVDGGTKLNEQFF
>.|TRBJ2-7|TRBV7-8|.
TGTGCCAGCAGCCCAGCCTCAGGGTACGGCTACGAGCAGTACTTC
CASSPASGYGYEQYF
>.|TRBJ1-3|TRBV5-4|TRBD1
TGTGCCAGCAGCCCCAGGACAGGGACATCTGGAAACACCATATATTTT
CASSPRTGTSGNTIYF
>.|TRBJ2-2|TRBV7-8|TRBD2
TGTGCCAGCAGCCCTGATAGCGGGAGGAAGGGGGGGGAGCTGTTTTTT
CASSPDSGRKGGELFF
>.|TRBJ1-1|TRBV18|TRBD1
TGTGCCAGCTCACCAGGGACAGGGAGCCGTGAAGCTTTCTTT
CASSPGTGSREAFF
>.|TRBJ1-2|TRBV18|.
TGTGCCAGCTCACCAGCGACAGAGTTTATCTATGGCTACACCTTC
CASSPATEFIYGYTF
>.|TRBJ2-4|TRBV18|.
TGTGCCAGCTCATCCCAGACTTTTCCAGCCAAAAACATTCAGTACTTC
CASSSQTFPAKNIQYF
>.|TRBJ1-2|TRBV12-3/TRBV12-4|.
TGTGCCAGCAGTTCGACAGAGGTTGGCTACACCTTC
CASSSTEVGYTF
>.|TRBJ1-6|TRBV2|TRBD1
TGTGCCAGCCCCGGGACAGGGGGTAAAGTGGGGAATTCACCCCTCCACTTT
CASPGTGGKVGNSPLHF
>.|TRBJ2-1|TRBV28|TRBD2
TGTGCCAGCAGTCCACGAGGGTCGCGGGAGAATCACAATGAGCAGTTCTTC
CASSPRGSRENHNEQFF
>.|TRBJ2-2|TRBV2|TRBD1
TGTGCCAGCAGTGAGAACAGGGGGTGGACCGGGGAGCTGTTTTTT
CASSENRGWTGELFF
>.|TRBJ2-1|TRBV14|TRBD2
TGTGCCAGCAGCCAAGATCTGGCGGCGCTAGGGAGGGATGAGCAGTTCTTC
CASSQDLAALGRDEQFF
>.|TRBJ1-1|TRBV7-2|TRBD1
TGTGCCAGCAGCGGACAGGCAAACACTGAAGCTTTCTTT
CASSGQANTEAFF
>.|TRBJ2-5|TRBV6-1|TRBD2
TGTGCCAGCAGTGGGCCTCGGTCTAGCGGGAGCGGTGAGACCCAGTACTTC
CASSGPRSSGSGETQYF
>.|TRBJ2-7|TRBV27|TRBD2
TGTGCCAGCAGCCTCCCGGCTAGCGGGTCTTTCCCAAGCTCCTACGAGCAGTACTTC
CASSLPASGSFPSSYEQYF
>.|TRBJ2-7|TRBV30|TRBD2
TGTGCCTGGAGTAGAGGGCTAGCGGGAGCCGAGCAGTACTTC
CAWSRGLAGAEQYF
>.|TRBJ1-1|TRBV18|TRBD1
TGTGCCAGCTCATCAGGGGGCGGAGCCGAAGCTTTCTTT
CASSSGGGAEAFF
>.|TRBJ2-1|TRBV7-9|TRBD2
TGTGCCAGCAGCTTAAATAGCGGGGCCTACAATGAGCAGTTCTTC
CASSLNSGAYNEQFF
>.|TRBJ1-5|TRBV19|TRBD1
TGTGCCAGTAGTATAGGCCAGACAGGGAACCAGCCCCAGCATTTT
CASSIGQTGNQPQHF
>.|TRBJ1-1|TRBV12-3/TRBV12-4|TRBD1
TGTGCCAGCAGCTTCGAGGGGGCCACTGAAGCTTTCTTT
CASSFEGATEAFF
>.|TRBJ2-7|TRBV5-4|.
TGTGCCAGCAGCTCCCGGGACTTAAGCTACGAGCAGTACTTC
CASSSRDLSYEQYF
>.|TRBJ1-1|TRBV30|.
TGTGCCTGGAGTCATGTGAACACTGAAGCTTTCTTT
CAWSHVNTEAFF
>few|TRBJ1-1|TRBV6-5|TRBD1
TGTGCCAGCAGTAGACAGGGACAGGCGAACACTGAAGCTTTCTTT
CASSRQGQANTEAFF
>many|TRBJ2-3|TRBV10-2|.
TGCGCCAGCAGTGAGCGACAACGCACAGATACGCAGTATTTT
CASSERQRTDTQYF
>.|TRBJ2-7|TRBV29-1|.
TGCAGCGTTGAAGGGTTTAGCTACGAGCAGTACTTC
CSVEGFSYEQYF
>.|TRBJ2-7|TRBV5-1|.
TGCGCCAGCACTCCGGGGGACAGAGGCGACGAGCAGTACTTC
CASTPGDRGDEQYF
>.|TRBJ2-2|TRBV6-5|.
TGTGCCAGCAGGAGGAAGGGCGGGATACCCGGGGAGCTGTTTTTT
CASRRKGGIPGELFF
>once|TRBJ1-5|TRBV10-1|TRBD1
TGCGCCATCTTCACGGACAGGGACCAGGGGGGGCCCCAGCATTTT
CAIFTDRDQGGPQHF
>few|TRBJ1-1|TRBV2|TRBD1
TGTGCCAGCAGTAAACAGGGGGGAACTGAAGCTTTCTTT
CASSKQGGTEAFF
>.|TRBJ1-4|TRBV5-4|TRBD1
TGTGCCAGCAGCCAAGGCCGGGACAGCGAAGAAAAACTGTTTTTT
CASSQGRDSEEKLFF
>.|TRBJ2-7|TRBV5-6|.
TGTGCCAGCAGCCTAGGGGGTAGAAGGGAGCAGTACTTC
CASSLGGRREQYF
>.|TRBJ2-3|TRBV28|TRBD2
TGTGCCAGCAGTTTAACCAGCGGGAAGGGGACAGATACGCAGTATTTT
CASSLTSGKGTDTQYF
>.|TRBJ2-1|TRBV5-1|.
TGCGCCAGCAGCTTGGAACAATCTCTGGGGGGTGAGCAGTTCTTC
CASSLEQSLGGEQFF
>.|TRBJ1-4|TRBV6-5|TRBD1
TGTGCCAGCAGTTACTCAGGGACAGATGAAAAACTGTTTTTT
CASSYSGTDEKLFF
>.|TRBJ2-7|TRBV28|.
TGTGCCTCCGCAATCTATTCCTACGAGCAGTACTTC
CASAIYSYEQYF